A selection of T cell receptor beta chains follows, all from one sample in a study of shared clonotypes between healthy human individuals. Measured with immunoSEQ multiplex PCR; TCRdb has only the in-frame clones, and not every one. The repertoire consists of about half a million clones, with roughly 80% occurring once and the leading ten covering approximately 11%. The sample comprised PBMCs. These receptors came from a woman aged 40 to 50 in good health. Some clones in this sample may be carry-over from other donors' samples. Both conserved end residues are trimmed from each CDR3. Size is omitted from some rows. Given values are once, few, many or a class for expanded clones.

clone size | V gene | CDR3 protein
NA | TRBV5-1 | ASSPGGAEETQY
NA | TRBV11-2 | ASSSYRGRWEQY
NA | TRBV4-3 | ASSQGQGLGETQY
many | TRBV7-2 | ASSFSTGGFNQPQH
NA | TRBV11-2 | ASSTRRGNEQY
few | TRBV6-1 | ASSEGGQNQPQH
NA | TRBV15 | ATSRDWANQETQY
NA | TRBV4-1 | ASSQGRVARLGGRASGELF
NA | TRBV5-8 | ASSMGLAGAYEQY
NA | TRBV2 | ASSPGVSTDTQY
NA | TRBV28 | ASSRGNQPQH
NA | TRBV19 | ASSRTSGSEDTQY
NA | TRBV19 | ASQFGATNTEAF
NA | TRBV5-4 | ASSRASGSDGYEQY
NA | TRBV7-2 | ASSRGQASSYEQY
NA | TRBV28 | ASRRQGVPSSGNTIY
once | TRBV7-9 | ASSLKSDRGSNVLT
NA | TRBV5-4 | ASSFGLGGSGTGELF
few | TRBV5-1 | ASSSTGSDEKLF
NA | TRBV28 | ASSLTGRTQY
NA | TRBV15 | ATSRQNNQPQH
NA | TRBV7-2 | ASSLRGVNTGELF
few | TRBV7-3 | ASSSRTSGRVNEQF
NA | TRBV11-1 | ASSPRTSGRWNEQF
NA | TRBV9 | ASNPTGGGRGEKLF
NA | TRBV18 | ASSVSTDTQY
NA | TRBV15 | ATSTDRSYQPQH
NA | TRBV27 | ASSAGLAGVSDTQY
few | TRBV29-1 | SVVAGNYEQY
NA | TRBV11-2 | ASSSTTGAGLSYT
NA | TRBV30 | AWRGGWTEAF
NA | TRBV11-2 | ASSRDLSYEQY
NA | TRBV28 | ASSLSFYGYT
NA | TRBV5-1 | ASRAGTGGYGYT
NA | TRBV7-3 | ASSLNGGARDTQY
NA | TRBV15 | ATSRDPHTLSEQF
NA | TRBV18 | ASSPLVSSGLAGGRNTGELF
once | TRBV11-3 | ASSRTQY
NA | TRBV9 | ASSVGQLNTGELF